The 18 T cell receptor beta chains below all came from one sample that was sequenced in a study of T-cell reconstitution after alpha-beta-depleted transplantation in children. The TCRbeta library was prepared with unique molecular identifiers. MiXCR was run by TCRdb on the PCR reads, yielding one entry per CDR3 protein. Seen here are approximately 230,000 distinct CDR3 sequences, roughly a quarter observed once, and the top ten hold around 4.8%. Source: PBMCs, mostly from graft donor cells, taken 360 days after TCRalphabeta/CD19-depleted stem cell transplant. The receptors shown here come from a female patient aged 2 to 10 who had a stem cell transplant for congenital amegakaryocytic thrombocytopenia, so the T cells may come from the graft donor.

The chain uses TRBV28 and TRBJ1-5; D gene uncertain. The V gene lost 5 bases and the J gene lost 0 bases, with 11 bases spanning the gap. The germline gives CDR1 MDHEN, CDR2 SYDVKM. This CDR3 region has 15 residues. DNA for the CDR3: TGTGCCAGCAGTCGCCACGCAGGTAGCAATCAGCCCCAGCATTTT. Protein: CASSRHAGSNQPQHF.

This clonotype was counted only a few times. The chain carries TRBV20-1 and TRBJ1-1; TRBD1 matches at 7 bases. The CDR3 has 16 residues. Germline CDR1 and CDR2: DFQATT and SNEGSKA (reference sequence). V lost 0 bases, J lost 0 bases, and 7 bases stayed unmatched. The CDR3 DNA is TGCAGTGCTAGAGATCGACAGGGCCTACTGAACACTGAAGCTTTCTTT. Protein sequence: CSARDRQGLLNTEAFF.

This clonotype was seen a few times. The chain recombines TRBV5-1 with TRBJ1-6; 9 bases are a match to TRBD1. The CDR3 sequence is 16 residues long. J was trimmed by 9 bases and V by 4 bases; bases with no gene match: 11. Germline V gene lookup returns CDR1 SGHRS and CDR2 YFSETQ. In DNA form, the CDR3 reads TGCGCCAGCAGCAGGGGACAGGGAGCAGGTGGTTCACCCCTCCACTTT. The encoded protein is CASSRGQGAGGSPLHF. Complete variable domain (other parts from reference TRBV5-1 and TRBJ1-6): KAGVTQTPRYLIKTRGQQVTLSCSPISGHRSVSWYQQTPGQGLQFLFEYFSETQRNKGNFPGRFSGRQFSNSRSEMNVSTLELGDSALYLCASSRGQGAGGSPLHFGNGTRLTVT.

This clonotype was counted ten times or more. V gene TRBV3-1 combines with J gene TRBJ1-4; D is ambiguous. This CDR3 is 12 amino acids long. From germline, CDR1 is LGHDT and CDR2 YNNKEL (reference sequence). The V end was cut by 3 bases, the J end by 8 bases, with 7 bases between. The DNA for the CDR3 is TGTGCCAGCAGCCATCTTCCCGAAAAACTGTTTTTT. It specifies CASSHLPEKLFF.

The chain links TRBV6-6 to TRBJ2-1, with D possibly TRBD1 on 8 matching bases. V was trimmed by 0 bases and J by 15 bases, leaving 15 bases between them. The germline V gene encodes CDR1 MNHNY and CDR2 SVGAGI (reference sequence). The CDR3 consists of 13 residues. In nucleotides, the CDR3 is TGTGCCAGCAGTTACTCGAGCAACAGGGGGGGGTTCTTC. Translation: CASSYSSNRGGFF.

In this sample, this clonotype turned up many times. The V call is TRBV10-3, the J call TRBJ2-5; TRBD2 matches 7 bases. Germline loops: CDR1 ENHRY, CDR2 SYGVKD. The CDR3 covers 18 residues. Trimming took 0 bases from V and 5 from J; bases not matched to a gene: 15. CDR3 residues: CAISESARSSGFGETQYF. CDR3 nucleotide sequence: TGTGCCATCAGTGAGTCGGCGCGCTCTAGCGGCTTTGGGGAGACCCAGTACTTC.

This clonotype was found a few times. The chain carries TRBV12-3 or TRBV12-4 and TRBJ1-1, with D perhaps TRBD1 (5 bases). The CDR3 is 13 amino acids. V lost 8 bases to trimming and J lost 5 bases, with 15 bases between them. The CDR3 protein is CASGQGFKTEAFF. DNA for the CDR3: TGTGCCAGCGGGCAGGGTTTTAAGACTGAAGCTTTCTTT.

The V and J genes are TRBV29-1 and TRBJ2-5; either TRBD1 or TRBD2 may supply D (5 bases each). Trimming cost V 4 bases and J 5 bases, with 14 bases left between them. Germline lookup yields CDR1 SQVTM and CDR2 ANQGSEA. CDR3 length: 13 amino acids. CDR3 nucleotides: TGCAGCGTTGCGGGGCGGCCCCGGGAGACCCAGTACTTC. Its translation is CSVAGRPRETQYF.

This clonotype was counted between two and nine times. This rearrangement joins TRBV13 to TRBJ1-4; 7 nucleotides line up with TRBD1. The CDR3 is made up of 13 amino acids. Germline CDR1 and CDR2: PRHDT and FYEKMQ (reference sequence). Trimming cost V 5 bases and J 6 bases; bases outside gene matches: 3. CDR3 residues: CASSPGTDEKLFF. CDR3 DNA: TGTGCCAGCAGCCCCGGGACAGATGAAAAACTGTTTTTT.

This clonotype was counted only a few times. The V and J genes are TRBV5-1 and TRBJ2-1; the match to TRBD2 covers 12 bases. Germline CDR1 SGHRS, CDR2 YFSETQ. This CDR3 is 17 amino acids long. The junction had 10 bases not matched to a gene; V was cut back by 1 base and J by 8 bases. CDR3 DNA: TGCGCCAGCAGCTTGAGGGGAAGGACTAGCGGGACGGATGAGCAGTTCTTC. Its protein product is CASSLRGRTSGTDEQFF. The full variable domain, completed using reference TRBV5-1 and TRBJ2-1, is KAGVTQTPRYLIKTRGQQVTLSCSPISGHRSVSWYQQTPGQGLQFLFEYFSETQRNKGNFPGRFSGRQFSNSRSEMNVSTLELGDSALYLCASSLRGRTSGTDEQFFGPGTRLTVL.

This chain links TRBV28 with TRBJ2-1, with 7 bases lining up with TRBD1. The CDR3 covers 14 residues. The germline V gene encodes CDR1 MDHEN and CDR2 SYDVKM. The junction had 7 bases not matched to a gene; V was cut back by 5 bases and J by 6 bases. CDR3 loop: CASSQAGGLNEQFF. The CDR3 region has the DNA TGTGCCAGCAGTCAGGCAGGGGGTCTCAATGAGCAGTTCTTC.

In this sample, this clonotype turned up once. The chain links TRBV28 to TRBJ2-7, with 7 bases that match TRBD2. Germline V lookup: CDR1 MDHEN, CDR2 SYDVKM. Trimming removed 7 bases from V and 3 bases from J; junction bases left unmatched: 9. The CDR3 is 14 residues long. CDR3 loop: CASTREVGGYEQYF. In DNA, the CDR3 is TGTGCCAGCACACGGGAGGTGGGGGGCTACGAGCAGTACTTC.

The V and J genes are TRBV7-9 and TRBJ1-4; D is unclear. Per germline, CDR1 SEHNR and CDR2 FQNEAQ (reference sequence). The CDR3 covers 13 residues. The germline V and J ends were trimmed by 8 bases and 3 bases, with 10 bases remaining between them. CDR3 sequence (DNA): TGTGCCAGCCGAAAAGCAGCTAATGAAAAACTGTTTTTT. Residues: CASRKAANEKLFF.

This clonotype was counted at least ten times. The genes are TRBV6-1 and TRBJ2-2; D is ambiguous. The CDR3 loop spans 14 amino acids. Germline CDR1 MNHNS, CDR2 SASEGT. The V gene lost 5 bases and the J gene lost 4 bases, with 11 bases spanning the gap. The CDR3 sequence: CASSPTFATGELFF. Here the CDR3 DNA reads TGTGCCAGCAGTCCCACTTTCGCCACCGGGGAGCTGTTTTTT.

The chain couples TRBV29-1 to TRBJ1-5; TRBD1 aligns across 8 bases. This CDR3 is built from 13 residues. The germline CDR1 and CDR2 sequences are SQVTM and ANQGSEA. Germline trimming cut 4 bases from V and 4 bases from J; bases unmatched to any gene: 3. The DNA of the CDR3 is TGCAGCGTTGGGACAGGGCCAAATCAGCCCCAGCATTTT. This translates into CSVGTGPNQPQHF.

Comments on this clonotype: A much more abundant neighbour one base away suggests this may be a read error. The chain links TRBV29-1 to TRBJ2-3; D is perhaps TRBD2 (5 bases). The CDR3 is 17 amino acids. Germline CDR1 SQVTM, CDR2 ANQGSEA. CDR3 region: CRVEDFSSGHNTDTQYF. CDR3 DNA sequence: TGCAGAGTTGAAGATTTCTCCAGCGGCCACAACACAGATACGCAGTATTTT.

The genes are TRBV20-1 and TRBJ1-1; D not resolved. CDR1 and CDR2 (germline): DFQATT, SNEGSKA (reference sequence). The CDR3 extends over 14 amino acids. The V end was cut by 0 bases, the J end by 5 bases, with 13 bases between. CDR3 region: CSAREDTVGTEAFF. DNA for the CDR3: TGCAGTGCTAGAGAGGATACCGTAGGGACTGAAGCTTTCTTT.

The V call is TRBV9, the J call TRBJ2-2, with 7 bases aligning to TRBD2. V dropped 3 bases and J dropped 4; count of bases not matched to a gene: 6. Germline V CDR1 and CDR2: SGDLS, YYNGEE. CDR3 length: 15 residues. The CDR3 protein is CASSETSYPTGELFF. Written as DNA, the CDR3 is TGTGCCAGCAGCGAGACTAGCTACCCCACCGGGGAGCTGTTTTTT.